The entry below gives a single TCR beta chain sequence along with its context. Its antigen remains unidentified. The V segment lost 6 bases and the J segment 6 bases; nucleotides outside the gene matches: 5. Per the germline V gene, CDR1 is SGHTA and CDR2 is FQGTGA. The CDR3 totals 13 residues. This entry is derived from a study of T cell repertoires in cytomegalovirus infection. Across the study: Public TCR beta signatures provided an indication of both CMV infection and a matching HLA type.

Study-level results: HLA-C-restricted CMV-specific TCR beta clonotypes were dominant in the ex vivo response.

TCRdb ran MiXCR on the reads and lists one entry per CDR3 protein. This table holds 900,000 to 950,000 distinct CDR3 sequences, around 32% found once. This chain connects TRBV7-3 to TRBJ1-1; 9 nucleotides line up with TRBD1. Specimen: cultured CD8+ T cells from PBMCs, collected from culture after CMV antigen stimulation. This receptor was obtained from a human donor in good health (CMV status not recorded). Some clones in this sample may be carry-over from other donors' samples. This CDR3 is CASRGQGSPEAFF. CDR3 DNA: TGTGCCAGCAGAGGACAGGGGTCCCCTGAAGCTTTCTTT.